This TCR beta chain was identified in a study of control samples from healthy donors and cancer patients. Using immunoSEQ multiplex PCR, the repertoire was profiled, and TCRdb retains in-frame clones only, with some absent. The sample contains some 150,000 clones, 91% of which appear only once. Germline CDR1 and CDR2: MNHNS and SASEGT. The ends were cut back, 3 bases at V and 7 bases at J, with 9 bases in the middle. The CDR3 is 12 amino acids. Sequencing used blood. The source is a woman under 40 in good health. The chain carries TRBV6-1 and TRBJ1-2; maybe TRBD1 (5 bases). In nucleotides, the CDR3 is TGTGCCAGCAGTGACGGGGCGCGTGGCTACACCTTC. Protein product: CASSDGARGYTF.